The present TCR beta chain was sequenced within a study of blood T cells in healthy people across ages (dated by TCRdb to the mid-2010s). Describing the broader study: In model experiments, roughly one uniquely barcoded TCR beta cDNA molecule per two T cells was captured by template switching. Age-related changes in TCR beta repertoire diversity were measured in the study by deep sequencing normalized with unique cDNA molecular identifiers. Four age groups were formed from the donors: young (average about 15 years), middle-aged (approximately 40), aged (roughly 59) and long-lived (roughly 81). Using the same blood draw, the study looked at two additional independent replicas of 1 million unique cDNA reads for two donors, one aged 18 to 30 and the other aged 80 or older. What the research found in general, with its limitations: Because the CMV infection status of the donors was unknown, age-related changes in expanded clonotypes may potentially have been confounded. There was a strong correlation between observed TCR beta diversity and the percentage of naive T cells measured by flow cytometry. Compared with the aged group, the long-lived group had more naive CD4+ T cells, fewer expanded clones and increased TCR diversity, suggesting age selection. As age increased, observed TCR beta diversity per million T cells dropped in a roughly linear way, and a significant reduction was already evident by age around 41. Total diversity estimates from one million sequenced T cells were considered lower bounds and underestimates. Bulk unsorted PBMC profiling prevented conclusive comparison of naive and antigen-experienced compartments.

The donors were roughly 38 Caucasian individuals from Russia, aged roughly 6 to 100 years, who were systemically healthy. Around 9.9 milliliters of peripheral blood were collected from each donor into EDTA-treated Vacutainer tubes. Ficoll-Paque density-gradient centrifugation was used to isolate PBMCs, with at least 7 million obtained per sample. Trizol reagent was used to extract total RNA from PBMCs, with at least 6 micrograms per sample. Naive CD45RAhigh/CD27high T cell percentages were measured by flow cytometry on a PBMC aliquot from every donor. Receptor amplification or capture employed 5' RACE. This sample was sequenced with an Illumina HiSeq 2500. The second PCR ran for about 7 to 11 cycles and used a J-beta primer mix along with a sample-barcoded 5' primer. Each TCR beta cDNA molecule received a unique molecular identifier from a template-switch 5' adaptor carrying 12 random nucleotides. Each sample yielded at least 3 million CDR3-containing paired-end reads. All of the RNA was converted into first-strand cDNA using the Mint cDNA synthesis kit, with a TRBC-specific oligonucleotide serving as the primer. After uracil-DNA glycosylase treatment, a first 18-cycle PCR used universal primers M1SS and BC2_uni_R on all cDNA. The study's processing was this. Each sample was normalized by randomly selecting 1 million high-quality reads, each carrying a distinct molecular identifier. Instead of being binned into consensus sequences, reads that shared molecular identifiers were thrown out. MiTCR, set to a Q25 quality threshold and the strictest error-elimination algorithm, was used for CDR3 identification, clonotype clustering and error correction. Lower-bound total TCR beta diversity was estimated with a nonparametric unseen species model using Euler transformation. The public sequencing data were trimmed at Q25 with fastp and processed into clonotypes with MiXCR by TCRdb, which kept only in-frame beta chains. Rows merge per CDR3 protein into single entries with the most common DNA and genes. The V and J calls were not made by the authors but by TCRdb's processing. The sample table holds roughly 500,000 distinct CDR3 sequences, of which less than 25% were seen once. The ten largest make up 7.5% to 9% of the sample.

The CDR3 runs 14 amino acids, cysteine and phenylalanine included. The CDR3 DNA has 42 bases and is translated from base 1. The germline V gene sets CDR1 to SGHDN and CDR2 to FVKESK. Comment on this clonotype: Its antigen is still unknown. Qualities for individual bases were not recorded, and no much larger clone is one base off.

This sample was shared with a second study, whose subject was T cells of mothers and their children. As that second study puts it: Donors were nine systemically healthy Caucasian individuals: three mothers and their six children. cDNA synthesis used all of the extracted RNA, with around 1.5 ug of RNA in each 15 ul reaction. In the second PCR, sample barcodes and 2-4 random nucleotides were introduced via the M1S primer. Over 8 million TCR beta CDR3 reads were obtained for each mother, and 2.7 million or so reads were obtained for each child. Thymic selection similarly shapes TCR recombination output in related and unrelated pairs, with minor effect from inherited differences. Normalized repertoire overlap was always found to be slightly, but never significantly, higher in related mother-child pairs than in unrelated mother-child pairs. No persistent microchimeric T cell clones were found, with a detection sensitivity of 80 to 100 clones per million clonotypes. To look for features that set related mother-child pairs apart from unrelated individuals, the researchers ran deep NGS to compare the TCR beta repertoires of mothers and children. Mothers averaged roughly 40 +/- 4 years of age and children averaged around 10 +/- 4 years. After adapters were ligated using NEBNext reagents, the libraries underwent 100+100 nt paired-end sequencing on an Illumina HiSeq 2000. To prevent cross-contamination, the mother and child libraries were prepared one month apart and sequenced in separate runs. For each donor, between roughly 500,000 and 2,100,000 distinct TCR beta clonotypes were identified. Naive TCR beta clonotypes were estimated from low-frequency clonotypes matched to each donor's FACS-determined naive share, without sorting.

The sequenced sample consisted of blood. The V and J genes are TRBV14 and TRBJ2-5; TRBD1 agrees with 7 junctional bases. The tail of the sequence fits TRBJ2-1 better, so the J call may be wrong. The receptor comes from a boy aged 5-17 years in good health. CDR3 sequence: CASSSWDSYNEQFF. The sequenced DNA: TGTGCCAGCAGCTCGTGGGACAGTTACAATGAGCAGTTCTTC.